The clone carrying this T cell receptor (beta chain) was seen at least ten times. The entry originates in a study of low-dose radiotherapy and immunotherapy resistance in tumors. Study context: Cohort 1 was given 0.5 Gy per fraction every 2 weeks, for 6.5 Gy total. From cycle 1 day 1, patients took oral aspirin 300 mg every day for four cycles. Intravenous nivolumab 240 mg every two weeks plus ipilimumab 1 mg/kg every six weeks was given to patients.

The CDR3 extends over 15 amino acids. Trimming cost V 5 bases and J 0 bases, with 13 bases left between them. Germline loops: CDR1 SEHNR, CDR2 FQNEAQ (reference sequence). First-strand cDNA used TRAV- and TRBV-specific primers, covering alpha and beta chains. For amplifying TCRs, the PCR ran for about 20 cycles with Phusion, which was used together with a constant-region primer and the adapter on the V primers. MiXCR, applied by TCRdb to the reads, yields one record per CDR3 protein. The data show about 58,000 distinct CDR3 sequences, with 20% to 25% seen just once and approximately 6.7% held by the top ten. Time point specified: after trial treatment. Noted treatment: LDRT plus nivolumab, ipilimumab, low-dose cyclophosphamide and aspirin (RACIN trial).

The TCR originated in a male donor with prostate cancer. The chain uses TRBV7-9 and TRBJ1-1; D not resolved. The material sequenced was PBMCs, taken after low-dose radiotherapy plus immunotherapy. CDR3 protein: CASSRGAVLNTEAFF. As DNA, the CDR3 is TGTGCCAGCAGCCGTGGAGCGGTCTTGAACACTGAAGCTTTCTTT.